One and the same sample provided the 26 T cell receptor beta chains below, sequenced in a study of cytomegalovirus exposure and HLA in healthy donors. Amplification used 60 Vbeta primers and 13 Jbeta primers. Repertoires were generated with immunoSEQ multiplex PCR, while TCRdb's copy carries only in-frame clones and drops some. There are 200,000 to 300,000 clones in the sample; approximately 82% occur only once, and around 8.3% lies in the top ten. Input material: PBMCs. Every receptor here comes from a woman aged 55-69 years in good health and CMV-seropositive.

The chain couples TRBV29-1 to TRBJ2-5; 11 bases agree with TRBD1. Germline V CDR1 and CDR2: SQVTM, ANQGSEA. This CDR3 region has 13 residues. The J segment lost 5 bases and the V segment lost 8 bases, leaving 7 bases of the junction unmatched. CDR3 sequence reads: CSFSGTGGETQYF. The CDR3 DNA sequence: TGCAGCTTTTCCGGGACAGGGGGGGAGACCCAGTACTTC.

This chain links TRBV5-1 with TRBJ1-2; weak D call: TRBD1 (5 bases). The V gene's germline CDR1 is SGHRS and CDR2 YFSETQ. CDR3 length equals 14 residues. The germline V and J ends were trimmed by 1 base and 6 bases, with 13 bases remaining between them. The CDR3 DNA sequence: TGCGCCAGCAGCTTGAGAGGGGACTGGGATGGCTACACCTTC. Amino acids: CASSLRGDWDGYTF.

This clone is a singleton in its sample. The J gene is TRBJ2-7, the V gene TRBV6-1; 7 nucleotides line up with TRBD2. Trimming removed 0 bases from V and 5 bases from J; junction bases left unmatched: 10. Per germline, CDR1 MNHNS and CDR2 SASEGT. The CDR3 consists of 16 residues. In DNA form, the CDR3 reads TGTGCCAGCAGTGAAGCGGGGCGCCAGGGACTAAACGAGCAGTACTTC. Protein: CASSEAGRQGLNEQYF.

The V call is TRBV5-1, the J call TRBJ2-7, with 11 bases that match TRBD1. Germline V gene data show CDR1 as SGHRS and CDR2 as YFSETQ. J was trimmed by 2 bases and V by 0 bases; bases with no gene match: 4. The CDR3 sequence is 16 residues long. The chain's CDR3 is CASSLAGTGGPYEQYF. The DNA of the CDR3 is TGCGCCAGCAGCTTGGCCGGGACAGGGGGACCCTACGAGCAGTACTTC.

The chain has TRBV9 and TRBJ2-6, with TRBD1 matching 10 bases. The length of the CDR3 is 19 residues. The germline V gene has CDR1 SGDLS and CDR2 YYNGEE. V was clipped by 4 bases and J by 3 bases; unmatched bases: 13. CDR3 protein: CASSFSRGTGAFGANVLTF. The CDR3 DNA reads TGTGCCAGCAGCTTTTCAAGGGGGACAGGGGCCTTTGGGGCCAACGTCCTGACTTTC.

This chain links TRBV29-1 with TRBJ2-7; tentative D call: TRBD1 (5 bases). The germline CDR1 and CDR2 sequences are SQVTM and ANQGSEA. The CDR3 length is 13 residues. V shed 4 bases and J shed 5 bases, with 15 bases lying between them. DNA of the CDR3: TGCAGCGTTGTTATTAGGTTAGGGGACGAGCAGTACTTC. Translation: CSVVIRLGDEQYF.

The chain carries TRBV28 and TRBJ2-7; 7 bases are shared with TRBD1. J lost 2 bases, V lost 2 bases, and 3 bases had no gene match. Looked up from germline, CDR1 is MDHEN and CDR2 is SYDVKM. The length of the CDR3 is 14 residues. The CDR3 region has the DNA TGTGCCAGCAGTTTAAGGGACAGTGCCTACGAGCAGTACTTC. This codes for CASSLRDSAYEQYF.

This clone appeared a single time. The V call is TRBV4-2, the J call TRBJ2-1; 10 positions match TRBD2. Trimming at V came to 1 base and at J to 7 bases, leaving 7 bases not matched to a gene. The CDR3 has 16 amino acids. Per the germline V gene, CDR1 is LGHNA and CDR2 is YNFKEQ. In DNA form, the CDR3 reads TGTGCCAGCAGCCAAGGCGTAGCGGGAGGTGGGAATGAGCAGTTCTTC. Amino acid sequence: CASSQGVAGGGNEQFF.

The gene calls are TRBV7-9 and TRBJ2-1; 7 positions agree with TRBD2. Per germline, CDR1 SEHNR and CDR2 FQNEAQ (reference sequence). CDR3 size: 10 residues. CDR3 sequence (DNA): TGTGTTTGCGGGAGCTATGAGCAGTTCTTC. Amino acids: CVCGSYEQFF.

This chain links TRBV6-1 with TRBJ1-5, with D uncertain. Deletions cut 4 bases from V and 9 bases from J, with 22 bases between. This CDR3 comprises 16 residues. The germline CDR1 and CDR2 sequences are MNHNS and SASEGT. The CDR3 protein is CASSGRLDTASGPQHF. The CDR3, as DNA: TGTGCCAGCAGTGGGCGTTTGGATACCGCCAGCGGGCCCCAGCATTTT.

This clone has only a few counts. The chain joins TRBV28 to TRBJ2-2, with TRBD1 as a possible D gene (6 bases). The ends were cut back, 4 bases at V and 1 base at J, with 10 bases in the middle. Germline CDR1 MDHEN, CDR2 SYDVKM. The CDR3 contains 15 residues. CDR3 nucleotide sequence: TGTGCCAGCAGTTCGACAGGAGAGAACACCGGGGAGCTGTTTTTT. It specifies CASSSTGENTGELFF.

Regarding this clone: A junction boundary mismatches the germline segment, possibly from a read error. V usage is TRBV6-6 and J usage is TRBJ2-3, with D uncertain. The CDR3 is made up of 15 amino acids. Germline V gene data show CDR1 as MNHNY and CDR2 as SVGAGI (reference sequence). The CDR3 reads CASSYRDVSTDAQYF. CDR3 sequence (DNA): TGTGCCAGCAGTTATCGCGATGTAAGCACAGATGCGCAGTATTTT.

This chain uses TRBV28 with TRBJ1-5; D is perhaps TRBD1 (5 bases). Germline V lookup: CDR1 MDHEN, CDR2 SYDVKM. The V end was cut by 2 bases, the J end by 3 bases, with 8 bases between. The CDR3 is 14 amino acids. CDR3 sequence (DNA): TGTGCCAGCAGTTTAGGCAGGGACAATCAGCCCCAGCATTTT. Encoded protein: CASSLGRDNQPQHF. The full variable domain, with the rest looked up from reference TRBV28 and TRBJ1-5, is DVKVTQSSRYLVKRTGEKVFLECVQDMDHENMFWYRQDPGLGLRLIYFSYDVKMKEKGDIPEGYSVSREKKERFSLILESASTNQTSMYLCASSLGRDNQPQHFGDGTRLSIL.

The gene calls are TRBV28 and TRBJ2-2, with 9 bases that match TRBD2. The V segment lost 8 bases and the J segment 3 bases; nucleotides outside the gene matches: 4. This CDR3 has 14 amino acids. Germline CDR1 is MDHEN and CDR2 is SYDVKM. Written as DNA, the CDR3 is TGTGCCAGCTACTCTAGCGGGGACACCGGGGAGCTGTTTTTT. Amino acids: CASYSSGDTGELFF.

The rearrangement links TRBV9 to TRBJ1-3, with 8 bases identical to TRBD1. The length of the CDR3 is 15 residues. The germline V gene has CDR1 SGDLS and CDR2 YYNGEE. With V trimmed by 4 bases and J by 2 bases, 5 bases remained unmatched. The CDR3 nucleotides are TGTGCCAGCAGCCAGGTACAGGGGGCTGGAAACACCATATATTTT. As protein: CASSQVQGAGNTIYF.

The rearrangement uses TRBV9 and TRBJ1-1; no firm D call. The germline CDR1 and CDR2 sequences are SGDLS and YYNGEE. The V gene lost 0 bases and the J gene lost 1 base, with 4 bases spanning the gap. The CDR3 loop spans 13 amino acids. This CDR3 reads CASSVGKNTEAFF. CDR3 coding DNA: TGTGCCAGCAGCGTAGGTAAGAACACTGAAGCTTTCTTT.

V gene TRBV7-8 combines with J gene TRBJ2-5, with D possibly TRBD1 on 5 matching bases. The V end was cut by 4 bases, the J end by 4 bases, with 16 bases between. Germline assignment: CDR1 SGHVS and CDR2 FQNEAQ. The CDR3 spans 15 residues. CDR3 region: CASSSHQGAGETQYF. The CDR3 coding sequence is TGTGCCAGCAGCTCGCATCAAGGGGCAGGAGAGACCCAGTACTTC.

This chain uses TRBV5-6 with TRBJ1-6; TRBD1 matches at 11 bases. The CDR3 totals 15 residues. V shed 1 base, J shed 10 bases, and the junction held 4 bases outside the gene matches. Germline V gene data show CDR1 as SGHDT and CDR2 as YYEEEE. The CDR3 reads CASSLWTGGGSPLHF. CDR3 in DNA: TGTGCCAGCAGCTTGTGGACAGGGGGCGGCTCACCCCTCCACTTT.

The chain combines TRBV7-3 with TRBJ2-3, with 9 bases matching TRBD1. The CDR3 sequence is 19 residues long. CDR1 is SGHTA, CDR2 FQGTGA, per germline. V lost 2 bases to trimming and J lost 0 bases; unmatched junction nucleotides: 12. The CDR3 DNA follows: TGTGCCAGCAGCTTATCAGGGACAGGGTTACTTACTAGCACAGATACGCAGTATTTT. It is translated as CASSLSGTGLLTSTDTQYF.

Here the CDR3 DNA reads TGTGCCAGCAGCCGAGGAGCGGGAGGGGGATTCACAGATACGCAGTATTTT. Protein: CASSRGAGGGFTDTQYF. The chain uses TRBV28 and TRBJ2-3; 10 positions match TRBD2. The CDR3 is 17 amino acids. The germline V gene encodes CDR1 MDHEN and CDR2 SYDVKM. V shed 6 bases, J shed 2 bases, and the junction held 11 bases outside the gene matches.

This clone appeared a few times. V usage is TRBV11-2 and J usage is TRBJ1-2; TRBD1 agrees at 9 bases. Germline CDR1 is SGHAT and CDR2 is FQNNGV. V trimming: 4 bases; J trimming: 7 bases; junction bases outside the gene matches: 13. The CDR3 loop spans 16 amino acids. The CDR3 DNA sequence: TGTGCCAGCAGCTCGGACAGGGGCCGAACCCCACCTGGCTACACCTTC. Amino acids: CASSSDRGRTPPGYTF.

This rearrangement joins TRBV2 to TRBJ1-1, with TRBD1 matching 7 bases. CDR1 is SNHLY and CDR2 is FYNNEI in the germline V gene. Losses at the gene ends were 7 bases for V and 3 bases for J; bases not matched to a gene: 2. The CDR3 loop spans 12 amino acids. The CDR3 reads CASTQGYTEAFF. The CDR3, as DNA: TGTGCCAGCACACAGGGGTACACTGAAGCTTTCTTT. The variable domain in full, completed from reference TRBV2 and TRBJ1-1, reads EPEVTQTPSHQVTQMGQEVILRCVPISNHLYFYWYRQILGQKVEFLVSFYNNEISEKSEIFDDQFSVERPDGSNFTLKIRSTKLEDSAMYFCASTQGYTEAFFGQGTRLTVV.

The genes are TRBV15 and TRBJ2-5; possible D gene TRBD1, 5 bases. The CDR3 spans 14 residues. Per germline, CDR1 LNHNV and CDR2 YYDKDF (reference sequence). Deletions cut 5 bases from V and 0 bases from J, with 10 bases between. In nucleotides, the CDR3 is TGTGCCACCAGCCGCCGCAGGGACCAAGAGACCCAGTACTTC. Translation: CATSRRRDQETQYF.

The chain combines TRBV7-9 with TRBJ2-1, with D maybe TRBD2 (6 bases). V lost 10 bases, J lost 1 base, and 20 bases lay in between. Germline V CDR1 and CDR2: SEHNR, FQNEAQ (reference sequence). CDR3 size: 16 residues. The CDR3 protein is CATLRVGTLSYNEQFF. The CDR3 DNA follows: TGTGCCACGCTACGGGTGGGGACTCTTTCCTACAATGAGCAGTTCTTC.

The chain recombines TRBV7-2 with TRBJ2-2; 9 bases match TRBD1. The CDR3 runs 13 residues. CDR1 and CDR2 (germline): SGHTA, FQGNSA. Trimming took 9 bases from V and 3 from J; bases not matched to a gene: 2. CDR3 residues: CARGQGYTGELFF. CDR3 DNA: TGTGCCAGGGGACAGGGCTACACCGGGGAGCTGTTTTTT.

For the CDR3, the DNA is TGTGCCAGCAGTGAACAAACTAGCGGGAGATCCCCGCGGGAGCAGTACTTC. Its protein is CASSEQTSGRSPREQYF. This chain uses TRBV25-1 with TRBJ2-7; 11 positions agree with TRBD2. Germline CDR1 MGHDK, CDR2 SYGVNS. Trimming cost V 2 bases and J 7 bases; bases outside gene matches: 13. CDR3 length: 17 amino acids.